The 6 T cell receptor beta chains below were found in one sample sequenced in a study of blood T cell repertoires in COVID-19. Sequenced by immunoSEQ multiplex PCR; TCRdb stores in-frame clones only, minus some. The sample yields about 270,000 clones, about 88% seen once. What was sequenced was peripheral blood. These receptors all stem from a human donor with COVID-19, enrolled during active disease. The donor label of this sample is uncertain.

The V and J genes are TRBV28 and TRBJ1-1; 12 bases are shared with TRBD1. CDR3 length equals 14 residues. Trimming removed 6 bases from V and 12 bases from J; junction bases left unmatched: 11. Germline V lookup: CDR1 MDHEN, CDR2 SYDVKM. CDR3 loop: CASRASGTGGVSFF. CDR3 sequence (DNA): TGTGCCAGCAGGGCCTCAGGGACAGGGGGCGTTTCTTTCTTT.

The CDR3 protein is CSATGLAAQYF. The DNA for the CDR3 is TGCAGTGCTACGGGACTAGCGGCGCAGTATTTT. The chain is built from TRBV20-1 and TRBJ2-3, with 11 bases aligning to TRBD2. Germline CDR1 and CDR2: DFQATT and SNEGSKA (reference sequence). The V gene end was trimmed by 4 bases and the J gene end by 10 bases; junction bases not matched to a gene: 1. The CDR3 has 11 amino acids.

The V gene is TRBV19, the J gene TRBJ2-7; 9 bases agree with TRBD1. V gave up 5 bases and J gave up 7 bases; unmatched junction bases: 6. The CDR3 extends over 13 amino acids. CDR1 and CDR2 from the germline V gene are LNHDA and SQIVND (reference sequence). CDR3 bases: TGTGCCAGTAGTGAGGTGGGACAGGGTGAGCAGTACTTC. This sequence encodes CASSEVGQGEQYF.

The chain couples TRBV28 to TRBJ1-2; possibly TRBD1 for D (5 bases). This CDR3 is built from 13 residues. The germline V gene encodes CDR1 MDHEN and CDR2 SYDVKM. V lost 8 bases to trimming and J lost 8 bases, with 18 bases between them. The CDR3 here is CASAWGGSVGYTF. In DNA, the CDR3 is TGTGCCAGCGCCTGGGGGGGATCGGTGGGCTACACCTTC.

This chain links TRBV30 with TRBJ1-4; 7 bases fit TRBD1. The germline V gene has CDR1 GTSNPN and CDR2 SVGIG (reference sequence). The CDR3 spans 13 residues. V shed 4 bases and J 8 bases; nucleotides not matched to a gene: 7. The CDR3 region has the DNA TGTGCCTGGACCAGGGGGGATTACGAAAAACTGTTTTTT. As protein: CAWTRGDYEKLFF.

The V call is TRBV9, the J call TRBJ1-2; 10 bases line up with TRBD1. The CDR3 covers 15 residues. Germline V gene lookup returns CDR1 SGDLS and CDR2 YYNGEE. Germline trimming cut 3 bases from V and 3 bases from J; bases unmatched to any gene: 5. The CDR3: CASSAPGTGDYGYTF. The CDR3 DNA reads TGTGCCAGCAGCGCCCCCGGGACAGGGGACTATGGCTACACCTTC.